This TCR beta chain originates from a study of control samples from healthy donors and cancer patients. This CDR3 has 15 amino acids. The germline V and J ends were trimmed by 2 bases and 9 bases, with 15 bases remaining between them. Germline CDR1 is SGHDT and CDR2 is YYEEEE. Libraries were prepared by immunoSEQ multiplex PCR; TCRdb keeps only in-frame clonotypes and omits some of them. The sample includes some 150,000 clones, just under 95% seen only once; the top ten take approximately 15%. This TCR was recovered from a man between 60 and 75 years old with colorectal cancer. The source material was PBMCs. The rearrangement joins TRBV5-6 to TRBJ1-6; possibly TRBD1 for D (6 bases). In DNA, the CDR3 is TGTGCCAGCAGCTTCGGGAGGGGGATCAGTTCACCCCTCCACTTT. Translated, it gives CASSFGRGISSPLHF. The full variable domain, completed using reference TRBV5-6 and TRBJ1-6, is DAGVTQSPTHLIKTRGQQVTLRCSPKSGHDTVSWYQQALGQGPQFIFQYYEEEERQRGNFPDRFSGHQFPNYSSELNVNALLLGDSALYLCASSFGRGISSPLHFGNGTRLTVT.